Included here is one T cell receptor beta chain sequence, with context. Its antigen specificity is not known. Base qualities are missing; no much larger clone stands one base away. The sample belongs to a study of T cell repertoires in cytomegalovirus infection (dated by TCRdb to the late 2010s). About the study as a whole: Recently identified HLA-C-restricted CMV epitopes, whose presentation resists viral immunomodulation, were targeted by peptide stimulations together with well-studied HLA-B-restricted epitopes. The HLA type of each donor mattered for the analysis, because public TCR beta signatures pointed to carriage of CMV infection along with the matching HLA type.

TCRdb shows the sequencer as Illumina HiSeq 1500. The public reads were quality trimmed at Q25 with fastp and then assembled into clones with MiXCR by TCRdb, keeping productive beta chains. Duplicate CDR3 protein sequences are folded into a single record with the most common DNA and genes. For this sample there are approximately 1,000,000 distinct CDR3 sequences; approximately 31% appear just once. The ten largest clonotypes hold roughly 13% of the sample. The paper's findings and limits, for the study overall: Cumulative frequency of public TCR beta family members discriminated carriers of CMV infection plus the relevant HLA type in this cohort and an independent 352-donor cohort. The ex vivo response was dominated by HLA-C-restricted CMV-specific TCR beta clonotypes, which also provided the single most frequent clonotype in two of eight donors.

The germline ends are 14 bases apart after V is trimmed by 2 bases and J by 0 bases. CDR1 and CDR2 were assigned from the germline V gene (reference sequence) as DFQATT and SNEGSKA. Including cysteine and phenylalanine, the CDR3 has 16 amino acids. Only CDR3 DNA is held: 48 bases, read in frame from base 1. The sample's treatment or condition label, in plain terms: in vitro stimulation with specific CMV peptide epitopes to enrich CMV-specific T cells. This sequence uses TRBV20-1 and TRBJ2-4, with the identity of the D gene unclear. This TCR came from a human donor in good health (CMV status not recorded). Some clones in this sample may be carry-over from other donors' samples. Material: cultured CD8+ T cells from PBMCs, obtained from culture after CMV antigen stimulation. The sequence in DNA is TGCAGTGCTAGAAGCCTAAAAGCATTAGCCAAAAACATTCAGTACTTC. It is translated as CSARSLKALAKNIQYF.